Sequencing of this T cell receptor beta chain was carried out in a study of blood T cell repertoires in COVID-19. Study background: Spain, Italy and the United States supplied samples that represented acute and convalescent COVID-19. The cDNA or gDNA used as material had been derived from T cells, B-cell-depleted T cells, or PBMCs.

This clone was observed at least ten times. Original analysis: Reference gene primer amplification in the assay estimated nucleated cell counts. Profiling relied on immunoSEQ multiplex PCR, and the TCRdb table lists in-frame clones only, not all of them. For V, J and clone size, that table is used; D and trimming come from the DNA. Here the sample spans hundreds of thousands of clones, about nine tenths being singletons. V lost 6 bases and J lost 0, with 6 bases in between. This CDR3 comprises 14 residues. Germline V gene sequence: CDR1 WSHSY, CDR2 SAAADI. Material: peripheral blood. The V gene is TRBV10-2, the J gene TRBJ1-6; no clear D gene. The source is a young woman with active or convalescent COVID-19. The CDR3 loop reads CASRQNSYNSPLHF. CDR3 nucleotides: TGCGCCAGCAGACAAAACTCCTATAATTCACCCCTCCACTTT.